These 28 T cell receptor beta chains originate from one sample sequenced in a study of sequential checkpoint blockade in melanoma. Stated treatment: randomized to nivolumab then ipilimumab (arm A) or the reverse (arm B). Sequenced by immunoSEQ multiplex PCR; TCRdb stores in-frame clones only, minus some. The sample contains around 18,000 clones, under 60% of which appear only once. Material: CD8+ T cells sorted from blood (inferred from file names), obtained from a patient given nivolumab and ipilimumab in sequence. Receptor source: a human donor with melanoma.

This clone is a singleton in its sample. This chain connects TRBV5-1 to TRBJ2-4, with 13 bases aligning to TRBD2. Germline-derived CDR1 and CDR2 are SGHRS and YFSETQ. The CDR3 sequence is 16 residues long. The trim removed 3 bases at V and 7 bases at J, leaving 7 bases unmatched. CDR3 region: CASSWGLAGSGNIQYF. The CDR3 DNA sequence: TGCGCCAGCAGCTGGGGACTAGCGGGGTCAGGCAACATTCAGTACTTC.

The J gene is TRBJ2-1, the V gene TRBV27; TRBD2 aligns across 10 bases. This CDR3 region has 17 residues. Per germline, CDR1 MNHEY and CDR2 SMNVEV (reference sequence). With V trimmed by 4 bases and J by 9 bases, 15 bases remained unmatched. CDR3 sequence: CASSWLAGGHGNSEQFF. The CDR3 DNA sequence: TGTGCCAGCAGTTGGTTAGCGGGGGGTCACGGGAATAGTGAGCAGTTCTTC.

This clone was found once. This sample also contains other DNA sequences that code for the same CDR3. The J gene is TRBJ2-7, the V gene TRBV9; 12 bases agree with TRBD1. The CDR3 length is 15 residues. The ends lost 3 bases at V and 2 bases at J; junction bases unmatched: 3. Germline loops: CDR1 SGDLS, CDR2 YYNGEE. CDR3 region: CASSAGTGGAYEQYF. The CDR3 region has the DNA TGTGCCAGCAGCGCGGGGACAGGGGGCGCCTACGAGCAGTACTTC.

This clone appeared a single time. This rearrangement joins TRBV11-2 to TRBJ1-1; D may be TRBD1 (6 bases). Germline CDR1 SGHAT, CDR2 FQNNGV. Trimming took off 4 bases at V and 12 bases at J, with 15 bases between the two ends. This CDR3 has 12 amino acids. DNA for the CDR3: TGTGCCAGCAGCTCATCTCGTAGGGGGTCTTTCTTT. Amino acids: CASSSSRRGSFF.

The CDR3 here is CASSLRGTAYNEQFF. CDR3 nucleotides: TGTGCCAGCAGCTTGCGGGGGACAGCCTACAATGAGCAGTTCTTC. The chain carries TRBV5-4 and TRBJ2-1; tentatively, D is TRBD1 (7 bases). V was cut by 1 base and J by 2 bases, with 10 bases left in between. CDR1 and CDR2 (germline): SGHNT, YYREEE (reference sequence). This CDR3 spans 15 amino acids.

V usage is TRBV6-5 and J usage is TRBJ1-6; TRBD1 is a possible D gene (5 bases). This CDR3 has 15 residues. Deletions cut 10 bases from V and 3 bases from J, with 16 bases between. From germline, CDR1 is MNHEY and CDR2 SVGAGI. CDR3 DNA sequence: TGTGCCAACTCGGAGGGGTCCGGCTATAATTCACCCCTCCACTTT. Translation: CANSEGSGYNSPLHF.

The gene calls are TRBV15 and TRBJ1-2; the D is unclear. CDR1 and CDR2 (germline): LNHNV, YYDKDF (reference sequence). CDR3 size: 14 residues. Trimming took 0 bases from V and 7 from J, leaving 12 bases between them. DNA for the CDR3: TGTGCCACCAGCAGAGATCTGGGAGAAATTGGCTACACCTTC. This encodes CATSRDLGEIGYTF.

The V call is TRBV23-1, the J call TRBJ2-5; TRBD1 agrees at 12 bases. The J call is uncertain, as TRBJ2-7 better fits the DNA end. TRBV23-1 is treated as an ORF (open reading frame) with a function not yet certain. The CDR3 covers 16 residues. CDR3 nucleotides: TGCGCCAGCAGAGTCCCGGGACAGGGGGCTACCTACGAGCAGTACTTC. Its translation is CASRVPGQGATYEQYF.

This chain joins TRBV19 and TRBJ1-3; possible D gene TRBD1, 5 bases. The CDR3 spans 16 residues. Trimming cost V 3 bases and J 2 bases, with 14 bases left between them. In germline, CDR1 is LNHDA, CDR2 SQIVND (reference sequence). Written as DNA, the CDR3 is TGTGCCAGTAGTATCCTGCTCAGGGTGGCTGGAAACACCATATATTTT. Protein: CASSILLRVAGNTIYF.

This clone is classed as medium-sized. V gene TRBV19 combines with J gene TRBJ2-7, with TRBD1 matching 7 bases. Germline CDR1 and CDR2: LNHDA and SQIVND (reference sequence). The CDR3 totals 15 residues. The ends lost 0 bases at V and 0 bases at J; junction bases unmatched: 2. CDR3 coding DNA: TGTGCCAGTAGTATAGACGGGACAGCCTCCTACGAGCAGTACTTC. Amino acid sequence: CASSIDGTASYEQYF.

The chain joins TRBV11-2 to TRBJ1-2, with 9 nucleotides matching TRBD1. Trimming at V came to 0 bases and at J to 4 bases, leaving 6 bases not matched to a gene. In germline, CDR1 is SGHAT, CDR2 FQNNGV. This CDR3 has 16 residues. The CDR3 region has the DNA TGTGCCAGCAGCTTAGAGGGACAGGGAGACCTCTATGGCTACACCTTC. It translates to CASSLEGQGDLYGYTF.

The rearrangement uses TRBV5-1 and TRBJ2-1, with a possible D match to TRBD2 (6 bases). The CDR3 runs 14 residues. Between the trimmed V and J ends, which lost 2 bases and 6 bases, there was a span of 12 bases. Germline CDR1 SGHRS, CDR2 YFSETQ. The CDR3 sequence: CASSLFGGINEQFF. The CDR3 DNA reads TGCGCCAGCAGCTTATTTGGCGGGATCAATGAGCAGTTCTTC.

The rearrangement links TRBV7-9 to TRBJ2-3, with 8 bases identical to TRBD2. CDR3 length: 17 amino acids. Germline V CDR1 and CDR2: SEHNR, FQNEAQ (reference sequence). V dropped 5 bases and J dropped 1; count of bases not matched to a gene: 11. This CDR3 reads CASSQEGPRGGTDTQYF. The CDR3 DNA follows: TGTGCCAGCAGCCAAGAGGGCCCGCGGGGGGGCACAGATACGCAGTATTTT.

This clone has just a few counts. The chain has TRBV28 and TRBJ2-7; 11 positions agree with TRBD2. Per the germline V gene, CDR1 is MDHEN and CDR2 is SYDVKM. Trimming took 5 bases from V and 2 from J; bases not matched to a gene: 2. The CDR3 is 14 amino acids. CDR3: CASSVLAGAYEQYF. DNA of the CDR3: TGTGCCAGCAGTGTACTAGCGGGGGCCTACGAGCAGTACTTC. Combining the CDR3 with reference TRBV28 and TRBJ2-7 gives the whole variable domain DVKVTQSSRYLVKRTGEKVFLECVQDMDHENMFWYRQDPGLGLRLIYFSYDVKMKEKGDIPEGYSVSREKKERFSLILESASTNQTSMYLCASSVLAGAYEQYFGPGTRLTVT.

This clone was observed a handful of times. The CDR3 DNA reads TGTGCCAGCAGTTTAACTAGGCCCAATGAGCAGTTCTTC. Protein product: CASSLTRPNEQFF. The chain couples TRBV27 to TRBJ2-1, with a possible D match to TRBD2 (5 bases). The CDR3 loop spans 13 amino acids. Germline CDR1 is MNHEY and CDR2 is SMNVEV (reference sequence). The V gene lost 2 bases and the J gene lost 6 bases, with 8 bases spanning the gap.

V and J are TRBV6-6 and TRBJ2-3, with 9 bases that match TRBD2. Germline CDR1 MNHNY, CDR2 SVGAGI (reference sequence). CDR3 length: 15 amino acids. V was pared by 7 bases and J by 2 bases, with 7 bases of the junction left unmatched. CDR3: CASIRAGGNTDTQYF. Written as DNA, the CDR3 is TGTGCCAGCATTAGAGCGGGAGGCAACACAGATACGCAGTATTTT.

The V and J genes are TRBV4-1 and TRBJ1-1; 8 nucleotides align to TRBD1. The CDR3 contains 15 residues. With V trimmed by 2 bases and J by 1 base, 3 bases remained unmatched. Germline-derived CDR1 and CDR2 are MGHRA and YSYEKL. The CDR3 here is CASSQHGTGNTEAFF. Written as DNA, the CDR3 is TGCGCCAGCAGCCAACATGGGACAGGGAACACTGAAGCTTTCTTT.

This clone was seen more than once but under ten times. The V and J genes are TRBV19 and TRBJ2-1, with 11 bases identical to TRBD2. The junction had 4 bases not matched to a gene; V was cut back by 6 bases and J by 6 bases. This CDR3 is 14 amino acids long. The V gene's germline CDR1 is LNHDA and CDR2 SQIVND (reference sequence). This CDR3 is CASRVLAGVNEQFF. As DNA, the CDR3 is TGTGCCAGTAGAGTACTAGCGGGAGTCAATGAGCAGTTCTTC.

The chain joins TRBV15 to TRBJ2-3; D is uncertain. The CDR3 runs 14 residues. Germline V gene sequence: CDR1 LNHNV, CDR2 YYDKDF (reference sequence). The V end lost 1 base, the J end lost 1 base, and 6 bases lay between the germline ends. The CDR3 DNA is TGTGCCACCAGCAGAGGTTTAGGCACAGATACGCAGTATTTT. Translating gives CATSRGLGTDTQYF.

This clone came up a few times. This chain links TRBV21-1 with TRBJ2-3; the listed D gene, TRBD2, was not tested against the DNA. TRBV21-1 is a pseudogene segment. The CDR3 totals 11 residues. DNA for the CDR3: TGTGCCAGCAGCAGTAGAGATACGCAGTATTTT. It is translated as CASSSRDTQYF.

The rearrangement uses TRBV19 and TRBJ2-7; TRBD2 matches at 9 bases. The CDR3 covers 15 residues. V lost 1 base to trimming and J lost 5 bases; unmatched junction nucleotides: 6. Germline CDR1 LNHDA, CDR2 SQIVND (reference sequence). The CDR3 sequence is CASSIVAGAVHEQYF. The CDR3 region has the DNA TGTGCCAGTAGTATAGTAGCGGGAGCAGTCCACGAGCAGTACTTC.

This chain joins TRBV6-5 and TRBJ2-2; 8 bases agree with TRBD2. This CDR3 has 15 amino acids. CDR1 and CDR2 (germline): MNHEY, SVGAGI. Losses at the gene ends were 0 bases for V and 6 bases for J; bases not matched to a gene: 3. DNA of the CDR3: TGTGCCAGCAGTTACTCGGTCGGGGGGGCCGGGGAGCTGTTTTTT. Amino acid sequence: CASSYSVGGAGELFF.

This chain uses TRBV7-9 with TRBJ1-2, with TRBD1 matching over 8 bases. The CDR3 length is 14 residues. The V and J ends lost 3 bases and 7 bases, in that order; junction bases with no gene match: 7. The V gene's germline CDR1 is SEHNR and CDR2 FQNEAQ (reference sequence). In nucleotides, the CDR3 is TGTGCCAGCAGCTTGATGACAGACAGGGGTGGCTACACCTTC. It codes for CASSLMTDRGGYTF.

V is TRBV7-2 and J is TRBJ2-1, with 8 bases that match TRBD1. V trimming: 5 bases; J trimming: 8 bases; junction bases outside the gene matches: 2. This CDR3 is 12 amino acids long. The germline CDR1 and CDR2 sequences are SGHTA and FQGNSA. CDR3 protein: CASSPGGHEQFF. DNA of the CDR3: TGTGCCAGCAGCCCAGGGGGCCATGAGCAGTTCTTC.

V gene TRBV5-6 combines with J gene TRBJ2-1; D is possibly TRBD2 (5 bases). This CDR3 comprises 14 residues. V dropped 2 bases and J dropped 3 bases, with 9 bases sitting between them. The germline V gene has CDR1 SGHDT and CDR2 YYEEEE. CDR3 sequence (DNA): TGTGCCAGCAGCTTAGGAGGAGTCTACAATGAGCAGTTCTTC. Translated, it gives CASSLGGVYNEQFF.

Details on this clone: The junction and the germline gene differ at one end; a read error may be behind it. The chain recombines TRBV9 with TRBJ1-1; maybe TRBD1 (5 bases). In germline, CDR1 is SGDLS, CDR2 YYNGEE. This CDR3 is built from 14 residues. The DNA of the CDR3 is TGTGCCGGCAGCCCCACGGGGGTCGGTACTGGAGCTTTCTTT. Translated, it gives CAGSPTGVGTGAFF.

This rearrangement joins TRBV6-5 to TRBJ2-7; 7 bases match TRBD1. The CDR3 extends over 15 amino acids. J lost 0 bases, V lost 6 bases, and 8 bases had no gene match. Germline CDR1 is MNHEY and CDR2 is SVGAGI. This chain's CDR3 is CASRGGQASSYEQYF. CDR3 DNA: TGTGCCAGCAGGGGTGGACAGGCGAGCTCCTACGAGCAGTACTTC.

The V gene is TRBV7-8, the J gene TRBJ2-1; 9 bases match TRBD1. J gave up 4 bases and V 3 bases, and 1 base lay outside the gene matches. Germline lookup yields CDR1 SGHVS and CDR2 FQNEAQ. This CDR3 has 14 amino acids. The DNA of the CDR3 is TGTGCCAGCAGCTTGGGACAGGGATACAATGAGCAGTTCTTC. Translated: CASSLGQGYNEQFF.